Presented here are 5 T cell receptor beta chains from one specimen sequenced in a study of T-cell reconstitution after alpha-beta-depleted transplantation in children. Unique molecular identifiers were incorporated into the prepared TCRbeta library. From the PCR reads, TCRdb called clonotypes with MiXCR, one entry per CDR3 protein. The table shows 450,000 to 600,000 distinct CDR3 sequences, with 10% occurring only once. This specimen consisted of PBMCs, obtained before TCRalphabeta/CD19-depleted stem cell transplant. These receptors were obtained from a child under 10 years old with inherited bone marrow failure, due to receive a stem cell transplant.

This clonotype was counted ten times or more. The rearrangement uses TRBV5-1 and TRBJ2-6; 12 bases agree with TRBD2. CDR3 length: 18 amino acids. Unmatched junction bases numbered 6, after V lost 3 bases and J lost 2 bases. CDR1 is SGHRS, CDR2 YFSETQ, per germline. The CDR3 spells CASSSPSGRAAGANVLTF. The CDR3 nucleotides are TGCGCCAGCAGCTCCCCTAGCGGGAGGGCCGCTGGGGCCAACGTCCTGACTTTC.

This clonotype was observed at least ten times. The chain carries TRBV5-1 and TRBJ1-1; D gene unclear. Trimming removed 7 bases from V and 1 base from J, with 14 bases in between. The CDR3 has 14 residues. Germline V lookup: CDR1 SGHRS, CDR2 YFSETQ. The CDR3 DNA follows: TGCGCCAGCGGTCCTGTGGACCGGAACACTGAAGCTTTCTTT. As protein: CASGPVDRNTEAFF.

This clonotype appeared many times. This sequence joins TRBV7-9 and TRBJ2-1; 9 nucleotides match TRBD2. Looked up from germline, CDR1 is SEHNR and CDR2 is FQNEAQ (reference sequence). The CDR3 spans 16 residues. The V and J ends lost 5 bases and 4 bases, in that order; junction bases with no gene match: 9. The CDR3 DNA follows: TGTGCCAGCAGCAAACTTAGCGGGAGTGGGTACAATGAGCAGTTCTTC. Encoded protein: CASSKLSGSGYNEQFF.

This clonotype occurred many times. The V gene is TRBV9, the J gene TRBJ2-3; no firm D call. This CDR3 region has 14 residues. Trimming left V 0 bases short and J 8 bases short, with 13 bases between. In germline, CDR1 is SGDLS, CDR2 YYNGEE. The CDR3 is CASSVAPPEPTQYF. Here the CDR3 DNA reads TGTGCCAGCAGCGTAGCCCCACCGGAGCCTACGCAGTATTTT.

This clonotype has ten or more counts. The gene calls are TRBV6-5 and TRBJ2-1; D might be TRBD2 (6 bases). Trimming shortened V by 2 bases and J by 8 bases, and 13 bases separated the two germline ends. The CDR3 covers 14 residues. Per germline, CDR1 MNHEY and CDR2 SVGAGI. The chain's CDR3 is CASSYGGGLDEQFF. The CDR3 DNA reads TGTGCCAGCAGTTACGGTGGGGGGTTGGATGAGCAGTTCTTC.